This T cell receptor beta chain was sequenced for a study of blood T cell repertoires in COVID-19. V lost 4 bases, J lost 6 bases, and 9 bases stayed unmatched. This CDR3 contains 15 residues. Germline-derived CDR1 and CDR2 are SGHTS and YDEGEE. Only in-frame clones appear in the TCRdb table, and some are missing; sequencing was by immunoSEQ multiplex PCR. The sample contains about 310,000 clones, roughly 85% of which appear only once. This TCR came from a man aged 30 to 45 who had recovered from COVID-19. Sequenced: PBMCs or T cells enriched from blood (not recorded which). This chain connects TRBV5-8 to TRBJ1-5; 8 bases line up with TRBD1. The CDR3 nucleotides are TGTGCCAGCAGCCTCCACAGGGGGGAAGGTCAGCCCCAGCATTTT. This sequence encodes CASSLHRGEGQPQHF.